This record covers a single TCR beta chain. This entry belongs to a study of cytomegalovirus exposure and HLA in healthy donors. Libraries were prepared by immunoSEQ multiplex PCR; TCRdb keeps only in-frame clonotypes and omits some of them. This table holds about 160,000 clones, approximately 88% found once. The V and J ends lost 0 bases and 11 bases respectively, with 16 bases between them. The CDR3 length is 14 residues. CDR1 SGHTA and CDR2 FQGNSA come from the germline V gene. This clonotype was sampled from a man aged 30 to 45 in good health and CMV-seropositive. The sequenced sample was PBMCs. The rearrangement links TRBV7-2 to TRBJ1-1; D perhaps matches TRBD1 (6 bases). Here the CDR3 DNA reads TGTGCCAGCAGCTTAGCGGGGGGGGGCGCCGTCGCTTTCTTT. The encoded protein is CASSLAGGGAVAFF. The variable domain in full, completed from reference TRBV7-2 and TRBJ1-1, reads GAGVSQSPSNKVTEKGKDVELRCDPISGHTALYWYRQSLGQGLEFLIYFQGNSAPDKSGLPSDRFSAERTGGSVSTLTIQRTQQEDSAVYLCASSLAGGGAVAFFGQGTRLTVV.